This record covers a single T cell receptor (beta chain). These data belong to a study of blood T cell repertoires in COVID-19. Whole-study context: Samples of COVID-19 (acute and convalescent) were obtained from the United States, Italy and Spain. T cells, B-cell-depleted T cells, or PBMCs provided the cDNA or gDNA that served as material.

Germline values: CDR1 SGHVS, CDR2 FNYEAQ. The CDR3 runs 15 residues. V lost 5 bases to trimming and J lost 4 bases, with 17 bases between them. Original handling: From reference gene primer amplification, estimates of nucleated cell counts were derived. Assay: immunoSEQ multiplex PCR; the TCRdb copy retains only in-frame clones and omits some. The V and J calls and the clone size are those of that table, but D and trimming were determined from the DNA. The table has 90,000 to 120,000 clones, about 90% seen once. The specimen sequenced was peripheral blood. The rearrangement uses TRBV7-6 and TRBJ2-5; no clear D gene. The origin of this receptor is a woman in her thirties with acute or convalescent COVID-19. The chain's CDR3 is CASSPTRHPRETQYF. CDR3 nucleotide sequence: TGTGCCAGCAGCCCAACCCGACACCCGAGAGAGACCCAGTACTTC.